The source of this TCR beta chain is a study of shared clonotypes between healthy human individuals. Study-wide points: In this cohort, only blood was sampled, and tissue repertoires likely differ. Sequencing depth was expected to affect clonotype sharing among donors.

Per germline, CDR1 MNHEY and CDR2 SVGAGI. CDR3 length: 15 amino acids. J lost 11 bases, V lost 0 bases, and 10 bases had no gene match. Naivety among CD8 cells was defined by CD45RO negativity and positive CCR7 selection, thereby excluding terminally differentiated effector memory CD45RA+ cells. Assay used: immunoSEQ multiplex PCR; TCRdb lists only in-frame clones, some missing. The sample carries more than 2 million clones, 90% to 95% recorded once. With regard to this clone: As yet, its antigen is unknown.

V is TRBV6-5 and J is TRBJ2-7; 10 nucleotides match TRBD2. The specimen sequenced was naive CD8+ T cells from PBMCs. The receptor comes from a man in his late teens or twenties in good health. Some clones in this sample may be carry-over from other donors' samples. The CDR3 loop reads CASSYSVRTSGNEYF. The CDR3 DNA sequence: TGTGCCAGCAGTTACTCGGTTCGAACTAGCGGGAACGAGTACTTC.